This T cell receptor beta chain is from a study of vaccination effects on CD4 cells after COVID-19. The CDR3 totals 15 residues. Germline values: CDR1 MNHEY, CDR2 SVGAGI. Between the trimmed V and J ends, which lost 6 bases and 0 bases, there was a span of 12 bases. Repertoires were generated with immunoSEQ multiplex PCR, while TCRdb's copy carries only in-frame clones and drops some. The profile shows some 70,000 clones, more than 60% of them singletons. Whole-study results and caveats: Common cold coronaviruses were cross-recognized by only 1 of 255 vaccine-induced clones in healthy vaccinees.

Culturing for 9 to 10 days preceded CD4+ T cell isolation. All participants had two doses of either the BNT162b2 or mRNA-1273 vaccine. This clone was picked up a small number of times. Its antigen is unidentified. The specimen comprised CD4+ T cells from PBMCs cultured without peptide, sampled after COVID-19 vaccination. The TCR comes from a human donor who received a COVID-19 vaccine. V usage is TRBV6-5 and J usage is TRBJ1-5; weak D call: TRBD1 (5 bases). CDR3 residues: CASRRGPSSNQPQHF. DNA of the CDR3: TGTGCCAGCAGAAGGGGACCGAGTAGCAATCAGCCCCAGCATTTT.